This T cell receptor beta chain was sequenced during a study of CD8 T cells in ankylosing spondylitis (dated 2017 in TCRdb). Concerning the study at large: To find TCR variants linked to disease, the study profiled T cell receptor beta repertoires in ankylosing spondylitis patients and healthy donors. In total, the full study cohort was made up of roughly 110 healthy donors and some 26 ankylosing spondylitis patients. Samples of peripheral blood were taken, and for ankylosing spondylitis patients, synovial fluid was collected as well. The paper's findings and limits, for the study overall: A TCR beta motif of several highly homologous amino acid variants appeared characteristic of blood from ankylosing spondylitis patients. The disease-linked clones were reported to be significantly enriched in matched synovial fluid samples from ankylosing spondylitis patients. A CD8+ phenotype was shown by the disease-linked clones, which were found at relatively low frequencies in peripheral blood. Some motif variants were previously reported in synovial fluid and blood of reactive arthritis patients, suggesting common disease-initiation mechanisms.

The sequencer was an Illumina HiSeq 2500. TCR beta libraries were prepared by quantitative 5'-RACE with molecular barcodes. In the authors' own workflow: To identify disease-linked TCR variants, a new computational method was used, one built on a probabilistic model of VDJ rearrangement. TCRdb trimmed the raw reads at Q25, called clones with MiXCR and kept productive beta chains. Each record represents a unique CDR3 protein, reported with the most common genes and DNA among its rows. The V and J calls and clone size come from TCRdb's table, not from the authors' own analysis. Recorded for this sample are about 300,000 distinct CDR3 sequences; 11% of them occurred a single time. Of the sample, roughly 9% is held by the ten largest clones. This clonotype came up many times. Which antigen it targets is not known. No quality values exist for individual bases; no much larger clone is one base distant. Looking up the germline V gene (reference sequence) yields CDR1 DFQATT and CDR2 SNEGSKA. V lost 0 bases and J lost 8 bases, and the count of bases not matched to a germline gene is 19. Including cysteine and phenylalanine, the CDR3 has 18 amino acids. Just CDR3 DNA is preserved here, 54 bases in frame from base 1.

The chain couples TRBV20-1 to TRBJ1-2, with 9 bases aligning to TRBD1. The sequence derives from a female donor with ankylosing spondylitis or in good health (not recorded which). The specimen sequenced was blood, either unsorted or a sorted T cell fraction (not recorded which). The CDR3 region has the sequence CSARDRRQYRDRVQGYTF. The DNA is TGCAGTGCTAGAGATCGGAGGCAATACCGGGACAGGGTTCAAGGCTACACCTTC.